This T cell receptor (beta chain) was observed in a study of Ad26.COV2.S vaccination and SARS-CoV-2 variants. On the study more broadly: Participants got Ad26.COV2.S intramuscularly, once or twice 56 days apart.

Sequencing was performed with immunoSEQ multiplex PCR; in TCRdb, only in-frame clones are kept and a portion is missing. There are roughly 390,000 clones in the sample; roughly nine tenths occur only once, and 3.5% lies in the top ten. Findings and caveats of the study: Spike-specific TCR breadth was greater in vaccine than placebo recipients. Analytic work on TCR breadth and depth might have understated the full extent of total T cell responses.

The treatment: roughly 19 received Ad26.COV2.S at low or high dose, single or two shots; several received placebo; per-sample allocation not given. Day 63 after the first injection of vaccine or placebo was the sampling time. Its platform was an Ad26 vector, and its expressed antigen was Wuhan-strain SARS-CoV-2 spike. Remarks on this clone: The antigen is unknown.

This sample comprised peripheral blood, obtained in a trial of Ad26.COV2.S vaccine versus placebo. The TCR was taken from a person between 18 and 65 years old who received the Ad26.COV2.S COVID-19 vaccine or a placebo.

CDR3 DNA sequence: TGTGCCATCAGTTCGACGACAGCCTTCACTGAAGCTTTCTTT. This sequence encodes CAISSTTAFTEAFF. V is TRBV10-3 and J is TRBJ1-1; maybe TRBD1 (5 bases). The CDR3 is made up of 14 amino acids. Looked up from germline, CDR1 is ENHRY and CDR2 is SYGVKD. V was trimmed by 5 bases and J by 4 bases, leaving 14 bases between them.